Below are 4 T cell receptor beta chains sequenced from a single sample in a study of beta chain features in type 1 diabetes. What was sequenced were expressed TCRB transcripts, since all of the isolated RNA had been reverse transcribed. TCRdb's copy holds only in-frame clones and misses some; the assay was immunoSEQ multiplex PCR. The repertoire consists of 900,000 or so clones, with roughly 17% occurring once and the leading ten covering about 0.025%. The sequenced material came from naive CD4+ T cells from blood. The receptors here all came from a woman between 18 and 29 years old in good health.

This chain uses TRBV7-2 with TRBJ2-3; D unresolved. Germline assignment: CDR1 SGHTA and CDR2 FQGNSA. The CDR3 is made up of 15 amino acids. With 3 bases removed from V and 0 bases from J, the gap between germline ends came to 10 bases. CDR3: CASSFGSPSTDTQYF. The CDR3 DNA reads as TGTGCCAGCAGCTTTGGTTCCCCCAGCACAGATACGCAGTATTTT.

The V and J genes are TRBV28 and TRBJ2-4, with 14 bases that match TRBD2. This CDR3 comprises 18 residues. Germline V gene lookup returns CDR1 MDHEN and CDR2 SYDVKM. V shed 5 bases, J shed 0 bases, and the junction held 6 bases outside the gene matches. The CDR3 protein is CASSTRLAGGIAKNIQYF. The DNA of the CDR3 is TGTGCCAGCAGTACCCGACTAGCGGGAGGGATAGCCAAAAACATTCAGTACTTC.

The rearrangement uses TRBV5-1 and TRBJ2-3; 7 bases match TRBD2. CDR3 size: 13 residues. CDR1 SGHRS and CDR2 YFSETQ come from the germline V gene. V lost 4 bases, J lost 4 bases, and 3 bases stayed unmatched. The CDR3, as DNA: TGCGCCAGCAGCGCGGGGGTCCCAGATACGCAGTATTTT. Its translation is CASSAGVPDTQYF.

This clone was found a few times. The chain uses TRBV29-1 and TRBJ2-7; D uncertain. The CDR3 length is 12 residues. The V and J ends lost 4 bases and 3 bases respectively, with 10 bases between them. Germline values: CDR1 SQVTM, CDR2 ANQGSEA. CDR3 nucleotides: TGCAGCGTTGCGGGTGATCTCTACGAGCAGTACTTC. The encoded protein is CSVAGDLYEQYF.